This TCR beta chain comes out of a study of T-cell memory formation after mild COVID-19. On this clonotype: Its antigen is as yet unknown.

Study-wide findings and caveats: Among CD4+ contracting clones, most were CM and EM, and CD8+ ones EMRA. The finding that pre-infection memory included some responding clones suggested that cross-reactive memory joined.

The CDR3 sequence is 15 residues long. Germline lookup yields CDR1 MGHRA and CDR2 YSYEKL. V lost 5 bases and J 3 bases, leaving 14 bases between the germline ends. Employing constant-segment primers, 5'RACE generated TCR alpha and TCR beta cDNA libraries bearing sample barcodes and UMIs. One entry per CDR3 protein results from TCRdb running MiXCR on the 5' RACE reads. The repertoire holds 310,000 or so distinct CDR3 sequences, 15% to 20% seen once, with 22% in the top ten. This chain connects TRBV4-1 to TRBJ1-5; D is possibly TRBD1 (6 bases). Material for sequencing was PBMCs or a T cell subset sorted from them (not recorded which). The source is a man between 18 and 35 years old who had mild COVID-19 (a few samples of this study predate the infection). Cell type and time point are not known. The CDR3 nucleotides are TGCGCCAGCAGCGCGCTCAAGGGGGTCAATCAGCCCCAGCATTTT. Translation gives CASSALKGVNQPQHF.